This T cell receptor (beta chain) was recorded in a study of vaccination and CD4 T cells after COVID-19. Treatment in this sample: 10-day PBMC culture with coronavirus spike peptide pools or control peptides (ViraFEST assay). With the Oncomine TCR Beta short-read assay, DNA from cultured CD4+ T cells was sequenced. TCRdb recomputed calls from the PCR reads with MiXCR, one row per CDR3 protein. The repertoire holds 13,000 or so distinct CDR3 sequences, with around two fifths as singletons. About this clonotype itself: Its antigen is currently unknown.

This CDR3 has 19 residues. The germline CDR1 and CDR2 sequences are SGHVS and FQNEAQ. J was trimmed by 6 bases and V by 4 bases; bases with no gene match: 16. The TCR comes from a human donor who had recovered from COVID-19. The sample was CD4+ T cells from blood, cultured in vitro. This sequence joins TRBV7-8 and TRBJ2-1; 12 nucleotides align to TRBD2. CDR3 in amino acids: CASSSSPSGRALQGNEQFF. CDR3 DNA sequence: TGTGCCAGCAGCTCCTCCCCTAGCGGGAGGGCCCTACAGGGCAATGAGCAGTTCTTC.